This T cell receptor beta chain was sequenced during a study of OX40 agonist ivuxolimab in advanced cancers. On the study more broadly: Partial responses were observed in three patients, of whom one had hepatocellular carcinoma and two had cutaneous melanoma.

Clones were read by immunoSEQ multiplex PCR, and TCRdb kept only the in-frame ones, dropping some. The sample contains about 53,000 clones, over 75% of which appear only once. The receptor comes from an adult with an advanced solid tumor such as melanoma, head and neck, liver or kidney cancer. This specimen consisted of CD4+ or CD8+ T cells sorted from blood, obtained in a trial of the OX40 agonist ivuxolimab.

CDR3 sequence (DNA): TGTGCCAGTAGTACCCAGGGAGAGGGCACCGGGGAGCTGTTTTTT. The encoded protein is CASSTQGEGTGELFF. This chain joins TRBV19 and TRBJ2-2; D tentatively reads TRBD1 or TRBD2 (5 bases each). Germline values: CDR1 LNHDA, CDR2 SQIVND (reference sequence). Trimming took 4 bases from V and 4 from J, leaving 13 bases between them. This CDR3 is built from 15 residues.